This TCR beta chain was obtained from a study of cytomegalovirus exposure and HLA in healthy donors. About the research overall: Assignment to the Caucasian-associated ancestry cluster applied to approximately 79% of the approximately 400 genotyped donors. Study results and limitations: What a later analysis reportedly showed was that an Asian-associated ancestry cluster had fewer N-insertions than the approximately 700-donor mean.

As for this clone: The antigen remains unidentified.

PCR employed 60 Vbeta and 13 Jbeta primers. Assay: immunoSEQ multiplex PCR; the TCRdb copy retains only in-frame clones and omits some. The sample lists some 150,000 clones, roughly 72% occurring once. At sampling all donors were nominally healthy, likely with unrecorded immune exposures. The sequence derives from a man aged 40-49 years in good health and CMV-seronegative. Sequenced sample: PBMCs.

CDR3 sequence: CASSEAGTGTSESQYF. In DNA, the CDR3 is TGTGCCAGCAGTGAAGCGGGGACCGGGACTAGCGAAAGCCAGTACTTC. The chain employs TRBV2 and TRBJ2-5, with TRBD2 matching 10 bases. V shed 0 bases and J 10 bases; nucleotides not matched to a gene: 11. CDR3 size: 16 residues. Germline V lookup: CDR1 SNHLY, CDR2 FYNNEI.